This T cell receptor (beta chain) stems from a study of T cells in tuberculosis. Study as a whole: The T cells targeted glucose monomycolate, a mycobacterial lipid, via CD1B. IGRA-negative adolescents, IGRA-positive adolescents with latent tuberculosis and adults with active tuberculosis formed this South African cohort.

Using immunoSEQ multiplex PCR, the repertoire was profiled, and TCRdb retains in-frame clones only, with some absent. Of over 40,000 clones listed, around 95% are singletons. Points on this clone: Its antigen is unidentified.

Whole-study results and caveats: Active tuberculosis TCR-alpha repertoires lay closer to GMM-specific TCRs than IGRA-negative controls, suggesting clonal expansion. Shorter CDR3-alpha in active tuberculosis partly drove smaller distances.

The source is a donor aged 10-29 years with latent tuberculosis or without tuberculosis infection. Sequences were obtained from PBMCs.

The CDR3 region has the DNA TGTGCCAGCAGTTACGGGCTAGCCGGGGGTGCGCAGTATTTT. It translates to CASSYGLAGGAQYF. The V gene is TRBV6-5, the J gene TRBJ2-3, with D possibly matching TRBD2 (6 bases). Trimming removed 2 bases from V and 10 bases from J, with 16 bases in between. The CDR3 sequence is 14 residues long. Germline V gene lookup returns CDR1 MNHEY and CDR2 SVGAGI.